Described below is a single T cell receptor beta chain sequence and its context. Mismatch with germline at one junction end may stem from a read error. These data belong to a study of CD8 T cells in Susac syndrome. Reverse transcription of roughly 0.5 to 1 ug RNA was performed with random hexamers. MiXCR was run by TCRdb on the immunoSEQ multiplex PCR reads, yielding one entry per CDR3 protein. The table has more than 80,000 distinct CDR3 sequences, roughly 94% seen once. In germline, CDR1 is SGDLS, CDR2 YYNGEE. The CDR3 is 10 amino acids. Both CD4+ and CD8+ T cells were negatively isolated, and TEMRA cells underwent FACS enrichment.

The chain carries TRBV9 and TRBJ1-1; D not certain. This receptor was obtained from a human donor with Susac syndrome. The sample was CD8+ T cells from PBMCs. The CDR3 loop is CASSFCLSVF. CDR3 DNA: TGTGCCAGCAGCTTCTGCTTGTCGGTCTTT. The entire variable domain, with the rest obtained from reference TRBV9 and TRBJ1-1, is as follows: DSGVTQTPKHLITATGQRVTLRCSPRSGDLSVYWYQQSLDQGLQFLIQYYNGEERAKGNILERFSAQQFPDLHSELNLSSLELGDSALYFCASSFCLSVFGQGTRLTVV.